Listed below are T cell receptor beta chains from one sample, sequenced in a study of human T cells and chemical hapten exposure. TCRdb redid the calling of the RACE reads with MiXCR, one entry per CDR3 protein. In the table there are fewer than 100,000 distinct CDR3 sequences, about an eighth of which are singletons. The material was whole blood, obtained in connection with sensitization to the hapten diphenylcyclopropenone (DPC). The source is a woman aged 55-69 years with alopecia areata. Some clones in this sample may be carry-over from other donors' samples. Both conserved end residues are part of each CDR3. D genes are given only for firm matches. Where a row states a size, it is once, few, many or the class of an expanded clone; other rows omit it.

cdr3_aa	cdr3_nt	d_call	clone_size	v_call	j_call
CASSLDPQGRSEAFF	TGTGCCAGCAGCTTGGATCCCCAGGGGCGGTCTGAAGCTTTCTTT	NA	many	TRBV5-5	TRBJ1-1
CASSALGGEAEKLFF	TGCGCCAGCAGCGCCCTTGGAGGTGAGGCGGAAAAACTGTTTTTT	NA	NA	TRBV10-2	TRBJ1-4
CAISDLTGTSYTGELFF	TGTGCCATCAGTGACCTGACAGGCACCAGCTACACCGGGGAGCTGTTTTTT	NA	few	TRBV10-3	TRBJ2-2
CASRGLAGSYNEQFF	TGTGCCAGCAGAGGACTAGCGGGGTCCTACAATGAGCAGTTCTTC	TRBD2	few	TRBV2	TRBJ2-1
CASTSDRVKSPLHF	TGTGCCAGTACAAGCGACAGGGTAAAATCACCCCTCCACTTT	TRBD1	many	TRBV9	TRBJ1-6
CASSQVAGIAKNIQYF	TGTGCCAGCAGCCAAGTGGCAGGGATAGCCAAAAACATTCAGTACTTC	NA	few	TRBV3-1	TRBJ2-4
CASSLPNEQFF	TGTGCCAGCAGCCTACCAAATGAGCAGTTCTTC	NA	many	TRBV6-6	TRBJ2-1
CASSLADRMSGYTF	TGTGCCAGCAGCTTGGCGGACAGGATGTCTGGCTACACCTTC	TRBD1	many	TRBV5-5	TRBJ1-2
CSAELAGGFQETQYF	TGCAGTGCGGAACTAGCGGGGGGGTTCCAAGAGACCCAGTACTTC	TRBD2	few	TRBV20-1	TRBJ2-5
CASRRTRGATYNEQFF	TGTGCCAGCAGACGGACGCGGGGGGCCACGTACAATGAGCAGTTCTTC	TRBD2	NA	TRBV12-3/TRBV12-4	TRBJ2-1
CASSPRGNSYNEQFF	TGTGCCAGCAGCCCGCGGGGGAATTCCTACAATGAGCAGTTCTTC	TRBD2	many	TRBV11-3	TRBJ2-1
CSAAHLGLGQHDSSYEQYF	TGCAGTGCCGCTCACTTGGGACTAGGTCAGCACGATAGCTCCTACGAGCAGTACTTC	TRBD2	many	TRBV20-1	TRBJ2-7
CAISVPPQETQYF	TGTGCCATCAGTGTTCCTCCTCAAGAGACCCAGTACTTC	NA	NA	TRBV10-3	TRBJ2-5